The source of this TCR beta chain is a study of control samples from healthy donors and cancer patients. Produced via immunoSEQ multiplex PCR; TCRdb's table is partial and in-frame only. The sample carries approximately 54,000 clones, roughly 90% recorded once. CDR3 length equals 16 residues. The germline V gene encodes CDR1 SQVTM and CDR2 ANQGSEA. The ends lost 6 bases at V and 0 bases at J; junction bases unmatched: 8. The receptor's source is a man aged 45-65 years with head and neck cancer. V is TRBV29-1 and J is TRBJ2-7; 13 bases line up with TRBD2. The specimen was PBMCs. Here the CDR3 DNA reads TGCAGCGTAGAAACCGGGACTAGCGGGACCTCCTACGAGCAGTACTTC. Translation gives CSVETGTSGTSYEQYF.